These 18 T cell receptor beta chains were sequenced from one sample in a study of cytomegalovirus exposure and HLA in healthy donors. Amplification used 60 Vbeta primers and 13 Jbeta primers. Sequencing was performed with immunoSEQ multiplex PCR; in TCRdb, only in-frame clones are kept and a portion is missing. The repertoire consists of around 76,000 clones, with roughly 70% occurring once and the leading ten covering around 9.7%. The sample was PBMCs. The origin of the receptors is a woman between 45 and 60 years old in good health and CMV-seropositive.

The chain has TRBV4-3 and TRBJ2-7; 11 bases are a match to TRBD2. Looked up from germline, CDR1 is LGHNA and CDR2 is YSLEER. Losses at the gene ends were 0 bases for V and 9 bases for J; bases not matched to a gene: 7. This CDR3 contains 15 residues. The CDR3 nucleotides are TGCGCCAGCAGCCAAGATACTAGCGGGAGCTTCGTGCAGTACTTC. This codes for CASSQDTSGSFVQYF.

This clone came up a few times. The chain recombines TRBV2 with TRBJ2-1; 15 nucleotides align to TRBD2. The CDR3 is 19 residues long. Germline V lookup: CDR1 SNHLY, CDR2 FYNNEI. V lost 4 bases and J lost 5; bases outside the gene matches: 12. This CDR3 reads CASSGPGLAGGPADNEQFF. For the CDR3, the DNA is TGTGCCAGCAGTGGTCCGGGACTAGCGGGGGGCCCCGCGGACAATGAGCAGTTCTTC.

The J gene is TRBJ1-1, the V gene TRBV28; no clear D gene. CDR3 length equals 12 residues. Trimming removed 6 bases at V and 0 bases at J, with 5 bases between. Germline CDR1 is MDHEN and CDR2 is SYDVKM. CDR3 region: CASRSLNTEAFF. The CDR3 region has the DNA TGTGCCAGCAGGAGTCTGAACACTGAAGCTTTCTTT.

J is TRBJ2-3 and V is TRBV9; 8 positions agree with TRBD2. Germline trimming cut 0 bases from V and 4 bases from J; bases unmatched to any gene: 4. Per the germline V gene, CDR1 is SGDLS and CDR2 is YYNGEE. This CDR3 contains 15 residues. For the CDR3, the DNA is TGTGCCAGCAGCGTAGCGGGGGGGCTTGCAGATACGCAGTATTTT. It translates to CASSVAGGLADTQYF.

This chain joins TRBV2 and TRBJ1-2, with 8 bases aligning to TRBD1. V dropped 4 bases and J dropped 7; count of bases not matched to a gene: 8. The CDR3 consists of 14 residues. Germline V CDR1 and CDR2: SNHLY, FYNNEI. CDR3 region: CASSGPGQGSGYTF. The DNA of the CDR3 is TGTGCCAGCAGTGGTCCCGGACAGGGAAGTGGCTACACCTTC.

The rearrangement uses TRBV18 and TRBJ2-3; weak D call: TRBD1 (6 bases). Germline V gene sequence: CDR1 KGHSH, CDR2 LQKENI. The CDR3 sequence is 15 residues long. The V and J ends lost 3 bases and 3 bases respectively, with 13 bases between them. The CDR3 DNA reads TGTGCCAGCTCACCCCTTGACAGGTTGACAGATACGCAGTATTTT. This codes for CASSPLDRLTDTQYF.

The chain is built from TRBV15 and TRBJ2-1; D perhaps matches TRBD1 (6 bases). The CDR3 has 16 amino acids. Trimming left V 2 bases short and J 8 bases short, with 19 bases between. In germline, CDR1 is LNHNV, CDR2 YYDKDF (reference sequence). In DNA form, the CDR3 reads TGTGCCACCAGCAGAACCCAGGGGCAGGGAGAGGATGAGCAGTTCTTC. It encodes CATSRTQGQGEDEQFF.

The chain is built from TRBV6-1 and TRBJ1-1; D is unclear. Deletions cut 4 bases from V and 1 base from J, with 7 bases between. Germline CDR1 is MNHNS and CDR2 is SASEGT. The CDR3 runs to 13 residues. DNA of the CDR3: TGTGCCAGCAGTGGGCCCCAGAACACTGAAGCTTTCTTT. This codes for CASSGPQNTEAFF.

This chain links TRBV6-1 with TRBJ1-2; 11 nucleotides align to TRBD1. The CDR3 loop spans 15 amino acids. Trimming at V came to 7 bases and at J to 4 bases, leaving 8 bases not matched to a gene. The germline CDR1 and CDR2 sequences are MNHNS and SASEGT. The CDR3 loop reads CASNKGTGGPYGYTF. In DNA, the CDR3 is TGTGCCAGCAATAAGGGGACAGGGGGACCCTATGGCTACACCTTC.

The CDR3: CASSRAGVGGANVLTF. As DNA, the CDR3 is TGTGCCAGCAGCCGCGCGGGGGTAGGTGGGGCCAACGTCCTGACTTTC. This sequence joins TRBV11-1 and TRBJ2-6, with TRBD2 matching over 7 bases. The germline V gene encodes CDR1 SGHAT and CDR2 FQDESV (reference sequence). The CDR3 is 16 amino acids. Unmatched junction bases numbered 7, after V lost 5 bases and J lost 3 bases. The full variable domain, its missing parts supplied by reference TRBV11-1 and TRBJ2-6, is EAEVAQSPRYKITEKSQAVAFWCDPISGHATLYWYRQILGQGPELLVQFQDESVVDDSQLPKDRFSAERLKGVDSTLKIQPAELGDSAMYLCASSRAGVGGANVLTFGAGSRLTVL.

This rearrangement joins TRBV5-8 to TRBJ2-1; no clear D gene. The V gene's germline CDR1 is SGHTS and CDR2 YDEGEE. V gave up 3 bases and J gave up 0 bases, with 4 bases separating them. CDR3 length equals 13 residues. CDR3 DNA: TGTGCCAGCAGCTACGGCTCCTACAATGAGCAGTTCTTC. Translated: CASSYGSYNEQFF.

The chain couples TRBV6-5 to TRBJ2-7; D unclear. The V end was cut by 0 bases, the J end by 0 bases, with 9 bases between. Germline CDR1 reads MNHEY; CDR2 reads SVGAGI. The CDR3 is 15 residues long. The CDR3 coding sequence is TGTGCCAGCAGTTACTCGTTCGAGAGCTCCTACGAGCAGTACTTC. Protein product: CASSYSFESSYEQYF.

This clone appeared a few times. The chain uses TRBV5-8 and TRBJ1-2; D gene unclear. Germline loops: CDR1 SGHTS, CDR2 YDEGEE. V lost 0 bases, J lost 8 bases, and 8 bases lay in between. This CDR3 is 12 amino acids long. CDR3 nucleotides: TGTGCCAGCAGCTTGGGCGTTGAGGGCTACACCTTC. Encoded protein: CASSLGVEGYTF.

The J gene is TRBJ2-5, the V gene TRBV6-5; D is possibly TRBD2 (5 bases). The CDR3 consists of 13 residues. The ends were cut back, 6 bases at V and 1 base at J, with 9 bases in the middle. Looked up from germline, CDR1 is MNHEY and CDR2 is SVGAGI. The CDR3 is CASRSDFQETQYF. CDR3 DNA sequence: TGTGCCAGCAGATCGGACTTCCAAGAGACCCAGTACTTC.

The gene calls are TRBV10-2 and TRBJ2-7, with TRBD2 identical over 9 bases. In germline, CDR1 is WSHSY, CDR2 SAAADI. The ends lost 3 bases at V and 5 bases at J; junction bases unmatched: 5. This CDR3 region has 14 residues. As DNA, the CDR3 is TGCGCCAGCAGTGATTTTAGCGGGAGCGACGAGCAGTACTTC. Protein sequence: CASSDFSGSDEQYF.

The chain is built from TRBV5-1 and TRBJ2-2; 7 bases map to TRBD2. J gave up 6 bases and V 0 bases, and 8 bases lay outside the gene matches. The CDR3 is 16 residues long. Germline V gene sequence: CDR1 SGHRS, CDR2 YFSETQ. CDR3 sequence reads: CASSLVVGRAAGELFF. The CDR3 DNA reads TGCGCCAGCAGCTTGGTAGTGGGGAGGGCCGCCGGGGAGCTGTTTTTT.

This chain links TRBV5-4 with TRBJ1-1; D is unresolved. V was trimmed by 4 bases and J by 4 bases, leaving 11 bases between them. Germline V gene data show CDR1 as SGHNT and CDR2 as YYREEE (reference sequence). This CDR3 has 13 amino acids. The CDR3 sequence is CASSPEGSTEAFF. DNA of the CDR3: TGTGCCAGCAGCCCCGAAGGGAGCACTGAAGCTTTCTTT.

Concerning this clone: This CDR3 is also generated by other DNA sequences in the sample. This rearrangement joins TRBV30 to TRBJ1-2; TRBD1 is a possible D gene (5 bases). V was cut by 1 base and J by 5 bases, with 11 bases left in between. Germline V CDR1 and CDR2: GTSNPN, SVGIG (reference sequence). This CDR3 is built from 13 residues. The CDR3 nucleotides are TGTGCCTGGAGTGCACAAGGGGATTATGGCTACACCTTC. Residues: CAWSAQGDYGYTF. The whole variable domain, remainder taken from reference TRBV30 and TRBJ1-2, is SQTIHQWPATLVQPVGSPLSLECTVEGTSNPNLYWYRQAAGRGLQLLFYSVGIGQISSEVPQNLSASRPQDRQFILSSKKLLLSDSGFYLCAWSAQGDYGYTFGSGTRLTVV.